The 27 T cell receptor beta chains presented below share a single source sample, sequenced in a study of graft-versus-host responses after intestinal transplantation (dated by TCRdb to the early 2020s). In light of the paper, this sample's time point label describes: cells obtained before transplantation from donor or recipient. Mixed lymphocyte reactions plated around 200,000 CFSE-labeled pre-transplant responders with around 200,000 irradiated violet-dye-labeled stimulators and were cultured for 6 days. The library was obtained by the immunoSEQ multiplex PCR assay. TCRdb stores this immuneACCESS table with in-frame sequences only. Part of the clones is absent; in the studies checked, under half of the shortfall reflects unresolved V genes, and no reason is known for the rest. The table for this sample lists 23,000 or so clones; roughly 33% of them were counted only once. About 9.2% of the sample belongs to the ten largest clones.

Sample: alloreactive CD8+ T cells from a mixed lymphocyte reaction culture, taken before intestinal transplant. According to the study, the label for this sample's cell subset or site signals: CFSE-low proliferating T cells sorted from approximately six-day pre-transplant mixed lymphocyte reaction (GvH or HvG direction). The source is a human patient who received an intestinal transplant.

CDR3 region: CASFDDKQGTSYNEQFF. The CDR3 DNA follows: TGTGCCAGCTTCGATGATAAACAGGGCACTTCCTACAATGAGCAGTTCTTC. The V and J genes are TRBV2 and TRBJ2-1; D is possibly TRBD1 (6 bases). This CDR3 is built from 17 residues. Germline CDR1 reads SNHLY; CDR2 reads FYNNEI. Trimming removed 8 bases from V and 1 base from J, with 21 bases in between.

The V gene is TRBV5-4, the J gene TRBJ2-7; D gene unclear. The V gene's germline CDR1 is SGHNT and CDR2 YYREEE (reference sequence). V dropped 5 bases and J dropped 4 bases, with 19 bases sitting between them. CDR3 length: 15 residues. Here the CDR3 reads CASSLGLLSVYEQYF. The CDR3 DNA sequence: TGTGCCAGCAGTCTTGGGCTCCTATCGGTTTACGAGCAGTACTTC.

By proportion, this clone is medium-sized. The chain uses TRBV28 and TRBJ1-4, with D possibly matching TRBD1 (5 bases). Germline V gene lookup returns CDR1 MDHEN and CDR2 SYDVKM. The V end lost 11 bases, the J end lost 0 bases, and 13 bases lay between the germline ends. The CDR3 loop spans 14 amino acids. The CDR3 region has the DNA TGTGCCGTGGGTGGGGCAGCAACTAATGAAAAACTGTTTTTT. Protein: CAVGGAATNEKLFF.

The CDR3 loop is CASSLHPLDRVNGYTF. The CDR3 DNA follows: TGTGCCAGCAGCTTACATCCCCTAGACAGGGTTAATGGCTACACCTTC. The chain combines TRBV13 with TRBJ1-2, with 7 bases identical to TRBD1. This CDR3 region has 16 residues. Germline CDR1 reads PRHDT; CDR2 reads FYEKMQ (reference sequence). With 2 bases clipped from V and 6 bases from J, the junction kept 12 bases outside the gene matches.

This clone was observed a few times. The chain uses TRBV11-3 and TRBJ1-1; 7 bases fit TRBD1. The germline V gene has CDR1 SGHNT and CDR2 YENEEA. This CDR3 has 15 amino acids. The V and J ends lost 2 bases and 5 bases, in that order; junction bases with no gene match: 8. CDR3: CASSLSTGVWTEAFF. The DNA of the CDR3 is TGTGCCAGCAGCTTATCAACAGGGGTTTGGACTGAAGCTTTCTTT.

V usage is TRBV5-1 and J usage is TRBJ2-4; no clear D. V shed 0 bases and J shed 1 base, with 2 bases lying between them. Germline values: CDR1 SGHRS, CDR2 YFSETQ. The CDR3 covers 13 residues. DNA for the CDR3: TGCGCCAGCAGCTTGGGGGCCAAAAACATTCAGTACTTC. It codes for CASSLGAKNIQYF. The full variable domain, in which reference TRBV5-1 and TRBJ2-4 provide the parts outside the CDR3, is KAGVTQTPRYLIKTRGQQVTLSCSPISGHRSVSWYQQTPGQGLQFLFEYFSETQRNKGNFPGRFSGRQFSNSRSEMNVSTLELGDSALYLCASSLGAKNIQYFGAGTRLSVL.

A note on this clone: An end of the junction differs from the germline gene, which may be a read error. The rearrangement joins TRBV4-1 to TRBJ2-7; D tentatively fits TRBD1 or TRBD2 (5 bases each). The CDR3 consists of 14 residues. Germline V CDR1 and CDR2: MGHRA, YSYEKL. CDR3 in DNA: TGTGCCAGCAGCGGACGGGGCGAACCCTACGAGCAGTACTTC. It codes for CASSGRGEPYEQYF.

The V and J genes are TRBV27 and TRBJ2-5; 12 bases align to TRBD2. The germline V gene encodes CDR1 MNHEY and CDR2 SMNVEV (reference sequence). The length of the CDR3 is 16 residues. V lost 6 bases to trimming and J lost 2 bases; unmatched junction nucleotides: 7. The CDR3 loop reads CASRKGLAGGQETQYF. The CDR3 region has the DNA TGTGCCAGCAGAAAAGGGCTAGCGGGGGGGCAAGAGACCCAGTACTTC.

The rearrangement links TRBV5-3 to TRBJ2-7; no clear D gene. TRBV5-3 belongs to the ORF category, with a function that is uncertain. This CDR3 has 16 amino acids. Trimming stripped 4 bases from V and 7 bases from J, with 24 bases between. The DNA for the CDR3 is TGTGCCAGAAGCCCTCTCAACCCCTCCCCCCCCTGGGAGCAGTACTTC. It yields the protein CARSPLNPSPPWEQYF.

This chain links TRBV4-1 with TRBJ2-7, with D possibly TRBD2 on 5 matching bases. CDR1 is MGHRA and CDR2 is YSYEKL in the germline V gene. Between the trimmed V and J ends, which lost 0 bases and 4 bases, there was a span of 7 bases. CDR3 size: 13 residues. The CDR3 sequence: CASSQDRGYEQYF. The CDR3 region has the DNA TGCGCCAGCAGCCAAGATAGAGGGTACGAGCAGTACTTC.

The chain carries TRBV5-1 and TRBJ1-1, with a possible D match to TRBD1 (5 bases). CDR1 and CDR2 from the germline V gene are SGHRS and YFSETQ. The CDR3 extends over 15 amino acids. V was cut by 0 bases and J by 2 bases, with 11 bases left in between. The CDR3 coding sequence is TGCGCCAGCAGCTTGGTCTATAGGGACAACACTGAAGCTTTCTTT. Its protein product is CASSLVYRDNTEAFF.

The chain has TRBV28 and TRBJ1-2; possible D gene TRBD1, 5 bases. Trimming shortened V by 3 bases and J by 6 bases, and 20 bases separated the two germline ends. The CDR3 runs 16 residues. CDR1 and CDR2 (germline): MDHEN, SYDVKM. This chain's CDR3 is CASSFSWGRGVDGYTF. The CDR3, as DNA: TGTGCCAGCAGTTTCAGCTGGGGGAGGGGAGTGGATGGCTACACCTTC.

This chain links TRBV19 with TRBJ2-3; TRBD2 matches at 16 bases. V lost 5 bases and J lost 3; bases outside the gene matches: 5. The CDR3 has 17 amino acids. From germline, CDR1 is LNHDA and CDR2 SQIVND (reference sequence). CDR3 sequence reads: CASSYGTSGRGTDTQYF. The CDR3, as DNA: TGTGCCAGTAGTTACGGGACTAGCGGGAGGGGGACAGATACGCAGTATTTT.

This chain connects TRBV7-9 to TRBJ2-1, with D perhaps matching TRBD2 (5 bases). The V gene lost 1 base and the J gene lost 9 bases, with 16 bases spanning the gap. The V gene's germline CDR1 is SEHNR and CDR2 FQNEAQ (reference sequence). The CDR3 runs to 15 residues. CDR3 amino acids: CASSLGLGVGPEQFF. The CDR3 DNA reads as TGTGCCAGCAGCTTAGGTTTGGGAGTAGGGCCTGAGCAGTTCTTC.

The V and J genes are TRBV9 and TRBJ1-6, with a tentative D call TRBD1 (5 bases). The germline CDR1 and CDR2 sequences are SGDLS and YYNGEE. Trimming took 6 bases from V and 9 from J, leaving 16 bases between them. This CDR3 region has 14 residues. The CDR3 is CASNHGGRGSPLHF. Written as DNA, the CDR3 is TGTGCCAGCAACCACGGAGGGAGGGGTTCACCCCTCCACTTT.

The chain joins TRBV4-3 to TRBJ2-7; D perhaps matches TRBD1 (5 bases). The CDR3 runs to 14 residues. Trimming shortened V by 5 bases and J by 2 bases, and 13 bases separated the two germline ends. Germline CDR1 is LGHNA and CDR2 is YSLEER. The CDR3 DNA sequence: TGCGCCAGCAGCTACGCCCAGGGCCCCTACGAGCAGTACTTC. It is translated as CASSYAQGPYEQYF.

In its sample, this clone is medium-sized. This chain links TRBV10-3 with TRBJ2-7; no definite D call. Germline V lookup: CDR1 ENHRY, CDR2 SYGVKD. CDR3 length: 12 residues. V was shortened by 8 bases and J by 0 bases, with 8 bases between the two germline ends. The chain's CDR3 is CAIHGDSYEQYF. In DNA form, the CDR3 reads TGTGCCATCCATGGGGACTCCTACGAGCAGTACTTC.

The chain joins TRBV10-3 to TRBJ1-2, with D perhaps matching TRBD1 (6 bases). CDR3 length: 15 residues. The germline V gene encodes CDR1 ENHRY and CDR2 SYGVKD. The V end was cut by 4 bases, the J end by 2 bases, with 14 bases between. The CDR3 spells CAISAEGGLNYGYTF. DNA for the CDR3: TGTGCCATCAGTGCCGAAGGGGGACTAAACTATGGCTACACCTTC.

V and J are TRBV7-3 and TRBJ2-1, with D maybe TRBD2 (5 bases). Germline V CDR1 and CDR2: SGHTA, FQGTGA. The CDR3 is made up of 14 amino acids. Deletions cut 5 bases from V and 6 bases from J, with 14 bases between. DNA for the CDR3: TGTGCCAGCAGCCTTGGGTGGGAGAGCAATGAGCAGTTCTTC. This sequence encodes CASSLGWESNEQFF.

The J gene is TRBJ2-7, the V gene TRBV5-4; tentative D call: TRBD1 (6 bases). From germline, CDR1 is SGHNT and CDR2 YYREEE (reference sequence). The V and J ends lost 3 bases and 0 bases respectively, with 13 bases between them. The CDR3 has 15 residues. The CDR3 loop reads CASSSGAYGSYEQYF. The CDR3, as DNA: TGTGCCAGCAGCTCAGGGGCTTACGGCTCCTACGAGCAGTACTTC. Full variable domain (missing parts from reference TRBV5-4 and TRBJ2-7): ETGVTQSPTHLIKTRGQQVTLRCSSQSGHNTVSWYQQALGQGPQFIFQYYREEENGRGNFPPRFSGLQFPNYSSELNVNALELDDSALYLCASSSGAYGSYEQYFGPGTRLTVT.

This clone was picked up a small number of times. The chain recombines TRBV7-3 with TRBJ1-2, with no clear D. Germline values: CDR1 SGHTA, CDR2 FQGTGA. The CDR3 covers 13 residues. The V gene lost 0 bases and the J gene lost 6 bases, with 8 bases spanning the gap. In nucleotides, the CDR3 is TGTGCCAGCAGCTTAACAGTGGCTAATGGCTACACCTTC. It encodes CASSLTVANGYTF. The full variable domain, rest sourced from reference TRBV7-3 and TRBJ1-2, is GAGVSQTPSNKVTEKGKYVELRCDPISGHTALYWYRQSLGQGPEFLIYFQGTGAADDSGLPNDRFFAVRPEGSVSTLKIQRTERGDSAVYLCASSLTVANGYTFGSGTRLTVV.

The CDR3 protein is CASSLRTGESSGANVLTF. CDR3 bases: TGCGCCAGCAGCTTACGGACAGGCGAGAGCTCTGGGGCCAACGTCCTGACTTTC. V gene TRBV5-1 combines with J gene TRBJ2-6, with 7 nucleotides matching TRBD1. The germline V gene has CDR1 SGHRS and CDR2 YFSETQ. The V segment lost 2 bases and the J segment 0 bases; nucleotides outside the gene matches: 8. The CDR3 loop spans 18 amino acids.

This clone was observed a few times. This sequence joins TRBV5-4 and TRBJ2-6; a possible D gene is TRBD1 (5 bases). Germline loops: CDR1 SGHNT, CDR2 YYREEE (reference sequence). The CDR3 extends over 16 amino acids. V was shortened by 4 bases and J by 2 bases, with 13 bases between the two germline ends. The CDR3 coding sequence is TGTGCCAGCAGCCCCGAGGAAGGGGCTGGGGCCAACGTCCTGACTTTC. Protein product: CASSPEEGAGANVLTF.

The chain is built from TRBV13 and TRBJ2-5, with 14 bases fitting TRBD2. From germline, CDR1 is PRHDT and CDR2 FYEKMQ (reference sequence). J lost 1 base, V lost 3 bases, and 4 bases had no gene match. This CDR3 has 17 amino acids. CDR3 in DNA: TGTGCCAGCAGCTTGTTGGGACTAGCGGGAGCCCAAGAGACCCAGTACTTC. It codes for CASSLLGLAGAQETQYF. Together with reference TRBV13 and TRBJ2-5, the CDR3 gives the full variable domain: AAGVIQSPRHLIKEKRETATLKCYPIPRHDTVYWYQQGPGQDPQFLISFYEKMQSDKGSIPDRFSAQQFSDYHSELNMSSLELGDSALYFCASSLLGLAGAQETQYFGPGTRLLVL.

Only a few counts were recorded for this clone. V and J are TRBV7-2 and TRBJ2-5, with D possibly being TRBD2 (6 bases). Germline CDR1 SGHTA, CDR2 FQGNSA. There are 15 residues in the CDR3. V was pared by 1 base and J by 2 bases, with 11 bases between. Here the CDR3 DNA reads TGTGCCAGCAGCTTAGGTGTGCTAGCGCAAGAGACCCAGTACTTC. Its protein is CASSLGVLAQETQYF.

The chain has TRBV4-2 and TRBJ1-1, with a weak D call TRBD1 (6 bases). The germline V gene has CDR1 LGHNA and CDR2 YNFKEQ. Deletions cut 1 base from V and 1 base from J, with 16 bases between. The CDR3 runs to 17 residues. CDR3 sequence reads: CASSQAPARDKNTEAFF. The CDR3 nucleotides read TGTGCCAGCAGCCAAGCCCCAGCCCGGGACAAGAACACTGAAGCTTTCTTT.

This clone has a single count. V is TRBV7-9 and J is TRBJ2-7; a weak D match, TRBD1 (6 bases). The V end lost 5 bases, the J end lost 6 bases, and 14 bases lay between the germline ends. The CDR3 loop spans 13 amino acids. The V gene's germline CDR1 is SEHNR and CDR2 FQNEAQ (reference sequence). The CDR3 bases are TGTGCCAGCAGCCCCGGGACACCACGCGAGCAGTACTTC. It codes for CASSPGTPREQYF.